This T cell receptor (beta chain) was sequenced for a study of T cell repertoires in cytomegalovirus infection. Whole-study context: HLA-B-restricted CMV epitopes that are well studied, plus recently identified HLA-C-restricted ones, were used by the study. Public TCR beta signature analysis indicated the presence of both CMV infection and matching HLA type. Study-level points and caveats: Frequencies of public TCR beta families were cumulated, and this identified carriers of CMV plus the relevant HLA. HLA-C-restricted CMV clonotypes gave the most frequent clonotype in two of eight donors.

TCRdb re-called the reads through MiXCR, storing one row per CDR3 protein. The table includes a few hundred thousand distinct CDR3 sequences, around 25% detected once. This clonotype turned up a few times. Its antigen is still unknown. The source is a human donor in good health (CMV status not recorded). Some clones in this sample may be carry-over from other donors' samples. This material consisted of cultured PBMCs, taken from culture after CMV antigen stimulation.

In DNA form, the CDR3 reads TGTGCCAGCAGTGCCTCTCGGCGGCAGCTAAGCACAGATACGCAGTATTTT. Protein sequence: CASSASRRQLSTDTQYF. The V gene is TRBV25-1, the J gene TRBJ2-3; D call uncertain. The CDR3 totals 17 residues. With 4 bases removed from V and 0 bases from J, the gap between germline ends came to 17 bases. Germline V gene sequence: CDR1 MGHDK, CDR2 SYGVNS.